Listed here is a single T cell receptor (beta chain). TCRdb's table, derived via immunoSEQ multiplex PCR, lists solely in-frame clones and lacks some. The data contain 15,000 to 20,000 clones, approximately 65% of them singletons. The data stem from a study of neoadjuvant anti-PD-1 for oral cavity cancer. For the study at large: Patients mostly received three to four biweekly nivolumab doses at 3 mg/kg before surgery.

Trimming stripped 4 bases from V and 6 bases from J, with 10 bases between. This CDR3 spans 13 amino acids. Germline assignment: CDR1 LNHDA and CDR2 SQIVND (reference sequence). V is TRBV19 and J is TRBJ2-1; tentative D call: TRBD2 (6 bases). The receptor comes from a person between 40 and 85 years old with oral cavity squamous cell carcinoma. The input for sequencing was PBMCs, taken before nivolumab (anti-PD-1) treatment. The CDR3 loop is CASSSGTLNEQFF. CDR3 nucleotides: TGTGCCAGTAGTAGCGGGACCCTCAATGAGCAGTTCTTC.